The sequence of this T cell receptor (beta chain) was determined in a study of blood T cells in healthy people across ages. Then a second PCR, running about 6 to 11 cycles, was carried out with a sample-barcoded 5' primer and a J-beta primer mix. TCRdb analysed the 5' RACE reads with MiXCR anew, one entry per CDR3 protein. The sample has 700,000 or so distinct CDR3 sequences, 40% to 45% seen once. V lost 1 base, J lost 3 bases, and 17 bases lay in between. The germline CDR1 and CDR2 sequences are GTSNPN and SVGIG (reference sequence). The CDR3 is made up of 16 amino acids. Sequencing was carried out using blood. This receptor was obtained from a man older than 75 in good health. The rearrangement links TRBV30 to TRBJ2-3; tentative D call: TRBD1 (6 bases). CDR3 sequence reads: CAWSAQRQDGTDTQYF. The CDR3 coding sequence is TGTGCCTGGAGTGCTCAAAGACAGGACGGGACAGATACGCAGTATTTT.